The 10 T cell receptor beta chains reported below all come from one sample, sequenced in a study of T cell responses to AZD1222 COVID-19 vaccine. The method was immunoSEQ multiplex PCR; TCRdb's version includes in-frame clones alone and lacks a portion of them. The sample has 100,000 to 140,000 clones, 87% seen once. This material consisted of peripheral blood, taken on day 0 of AZD1222 vaccination. These receptors came from an adult in good health.

This chain joins TRBV28 and TRBJ1-5; D gene unclear. V was shortened by 6 bases and J by 3 bases, with 15 bases between the two germline ends. The CDR3 length is 15 residues. Germline CDR1 reads MDHEN; CDR2 reads SYDVKM. Here the CDR3 DNA reads TGTGCCAGCAGCCCCAGAGAAGGGATCAATCAGCCCCAGCATTTT. Protein sequence: CASSPREGINQPQHF. The whole variable domain, remainder taken from reference TRBV28 and TRBJ1-5, is DVKVTQSSRYLVKRTGEKVFLECVQDMDHENMFWYRQDPGLGLRLIYFSYDVKMKEKGDIPEGYSVSREKKERFSLILESASTNQTSMYLCASSPREGINQPQHFGDGTRLSIL.

The chain joins TRBV12-3 or TRBV12-4 to TRBJ2-5; TRBD2 matches at 7 bases. The CDR3 is 13 amino acids. Losses at the gene ends were 6 bases for V and 7 bases for J; bases not matched to a gene: 8. CDR3: CASSPGPGGTQYF. The CDR3 DNA is TGTGCCAGCAGCCCTGGACCGGGGGGGACCCAGTACTTC.

This clone appeared a few times. V usage is TRBV6-5 and J usage is TRBJ1-2; TRBD1 might be the D (5 bases). The CDR3 spans 12 residues. Germline CDR1 MNHEY, CDR2 SVGAGI. V was pared by 11 bases and J by 4 bases, with 14 bases between. The CDR3 reads CACTREIYGYTF. In DNA form, the CDR3 reads TGTGCCTGCACCAGGGAAATCTATGGCTACACCTTC.

In this sample, this clone turned up a few times. The V call is TRBV7-2, the J call TRBJ1-1; TRBD1 is a possible D gene (6 bases). The CDR3 sequence is 13 residues long. The germline V gene encodes CDR1 SGHTA and CDR2 FQGNSA. Trimming took off 6 bases at V and 1 base at J, with 9 bases between the two ends. CDR3 bases: TGTGCCAGCAGTACAGGGCCGAACACTGAAGCTTTCTTT. It specifies CASSTGPNTEAFF. Together with reference TRBV7-2 and TRBJ1-1, the CDR3 gives the full variable domain: GAGVSQSPSNKVTEKGKDVELRCDPISGHTALYWYRQSLGQGLEFLIYFQGNSAPDKSGLPSDRFSAERTGGSVSTLTIQRTQQEDSAVYLCASSTGPNTEAFFGQGTRLTVV.

The V and J genes are TRBV7-9 and TRBJ1-5; TRBD1 agrees at 8 bases. The length of the CDR3 is 15 residues. The germline V gene encodes CDR1 SEHNR and CDR2 FQNEAQ (reference sequence). The junction had 4 bases not matched to a gene; V was cut back by 5 bases and J by 1 base. The CDR3 DNA is TGTGCCAGCAGCCCGGGGACAGGCAGCAATCAGCCCCAGCATTTT. Protein product: CASSPGTGSNQPQHF.

The chain employs TRBV9 and TRBJ1-2; tentative D call: TRBD1 (5 bases). The germline gives CDR1 SGDLS, CDR2 YYNGEE. Trimming left V 4 bases short and J 8 bases short, with 21 bases between. The CDR3 extends over 15 amino acids. The CDR3 nucleotides are TGTGCCAGCAGCAACCGCCTCCCCAGGGCGGGGGGCTACACCTTC. Translation gives CASSNRLPRAGGYTF.

The chain is built from TRBV7-2 and TRBJ2-1; 12 bases map to TRBD1. The CDR3 extends over 17 amino acids. Germline CDR1 and CDR2: SGHTA and FQGNSA. The junction had 11 bases not matched to a gene; V was cut back by 2 bases and J by 9 bases. The CDR3 DNA reads TGTGCCAGCAGCTTAAAAGATCCGGGACAGGGGGCGTCTGAGCAGTTCTTC. This sequence encodes CASSLKDPGQGASEQFF.

The rearrangement joins TRBV2 to TRBJ2-4; perhaps TRBD2 as D (7 bases). CDR1 and CDR2 (germline): SNHLY, FYNNEI. This CDR3 spans 17 amino acids. Trimming shortened V by 5 bases and J by 3 bases, and 20 bases separated the two germline ends. Written as DNA, the CDR3 is TGTGCCAGCAGTTTCGCAGGGGAGGGGGGCGGCAAAAACATTCAGTACTTC. Translation: CASSFAGEGGGKNIQYF.

This clone was picked up a small number of times. The chain has TRBV30 and TRBJ1-4; unclear D gene. The germline V gene has CDR1 GTSNPN and CDR2 SVGIG (reference sequence). The V end lost 1 base, the J end lost 8 bases, and 8 bases lay between the germline ends. The CDR3 consists of 12 residues. The CDR3 DNA follows: TGTGCCTGGAGTGAGGTTAAGGAAAAACTGTTTTTT. Protein: CAWSEVKEKLFF. Combining the CDR3 with reference TRBV30 and TRBJ1-4 gives the whole variable domain SQTIHQWPATLVQPVGSPLSLECTVEGTSNPNLYWYRQAAGRGLQLLFYSVGIGQISSEVPQNLSASRPQDRQFILSSKKLLLSDSGFYLCAWSEVKEKLFFGSGTQLSVL.

The V and J genes are TRBV30 and TRBJ2-5, with 11 nucleotides matching TRBD2. The CDR3 has 14 amino acids. V gave up 5 bases and J gave up 0 bases; unmatched junction bases: 2. CDR1 GTSNPN and CDR2 SVGIG come from the germline V gene (reference sequence). The CDR3: CAWGTSGYQETQYF. The CDR3 nucleotides are TGTGCCTGGGGGACTAGCGGTTACCAAGAGACCCAGTACTTC.